The rows below give T cell receptor beta chains drawn from one sample of a study of immunodeficiency. Libraries were prepared by immunoSEQ multiplex PCR; TCRdb keeps only in-frame clonotypes and omits some of them. In the table there are a few thousand clones, about 88% of which are singletons. The sequencing sample was made of CD8+ T cells from blood. Receptors originate from a human donor in good health. The CDR3 runs from the conserved cysteine through the conserved F or W. D genes are given only for firm matches. Size values are once, few and many counts, or a class for expanded clones, and some rows have none.

v_gene	abundance	j_gene	d_gene	CDR3nt	CDR3aa
TRBV6-5	once	TRBJ2-2	-	TGTGCCAGCAGTTCAGCAACCGGGGAGCTGTTTTTT	CASSSATGELFF
TRBV29-1	-	TRBJ2-3	-	TGCAGCGCCTTCGGTCCAGGGGGTGGCGCGGGGGTCCCCGATACGCAGTATTTT	CSAFGPGGGAGVPDTQYF
TRBV20-1	-	TRBJ2-5	-	TGCAGTGCTAGTTATGGGGTCCAAGAGACCCAGTACTTC	CSASYGVQETQYF
TRBV4-1	-	TRBJ2-1	-	TGCGCCAGCAGCCATGCTAATAACAATGAGCAGTTCTTC	CASSHANNNEQFF
TRBV27	-	TRBJ1-1	-	TGTGCCAGCAGTTTAATCCAATCGGGACCTACCAGGACTGAAGCTTTCTTT	CASSLIQSGPTRTEAFF
TRBV12-3/TRBV12-4	-	TRBJ2-1	TRBD2	TGTGCCAGCAGCAAGGGACTAGCGGGAGACAGGTTCTTC	CASSKGLAGDRFF
TRBV12-3/TRBV12-4	-	TRBJ2-1	-	TGTGCCAGCAGTGAATACAATGAGCAGTTCTTC	CASSEYNEQFF
TRBV27	-	TRBJ2-7	TRBD1	TGTGCCAGCAGCGAGACAGGGGGCTTATACGAGCAGTACTTC	CASSETGGLYEQYF
TRBV27	-	TRBJ2-2	TRBD1	TGTGCCAGCAGGGGACAGGGATACACCGGGGAGCTGTTTTTT	CASRGQGYTGELFF
TRBV6-5	-	TRBJ2-7	TRBD1	TGTGCCAGCAGTTACTCTTTGACAGGGCTATCAGGCGAGCAGTACTTC	CASSYSLTGLSGEQYF
TRBV7-9	-	TRBJ1-1	-	TGTGCCAGCAGCTTAGTTTCAGAATTGAACACTGAAGCTTTCTTT	CASSLVSELNTEAFF
TRBV9	-	TRBJ2-1	-	TGTGCCAGCAGCGTAGAGGGCCGTGGAAATGAGCAGTTCTTC	CASSVEGRGNEQFF
TRBV24-1	-	TRBJ2-1	-	TGTGCCACCAGTCACCCCCTATCAGGGCCTGAGCAGTTCTTC	CATSHPLSGPEQFF
TRBV18	-	TRBJ1-1	-	TGTGCCAGCTCACCTACAGGGTATTACACTGAAGCTTTCTTT	CASSPTGYYTEAFF
TRBV30	-	TRBJ1-2	TRBD1	TGTGCCTGGAGTGGGGGACAGGGGGGTGGCTACACCTTC	CAWSGGQGGGYTF